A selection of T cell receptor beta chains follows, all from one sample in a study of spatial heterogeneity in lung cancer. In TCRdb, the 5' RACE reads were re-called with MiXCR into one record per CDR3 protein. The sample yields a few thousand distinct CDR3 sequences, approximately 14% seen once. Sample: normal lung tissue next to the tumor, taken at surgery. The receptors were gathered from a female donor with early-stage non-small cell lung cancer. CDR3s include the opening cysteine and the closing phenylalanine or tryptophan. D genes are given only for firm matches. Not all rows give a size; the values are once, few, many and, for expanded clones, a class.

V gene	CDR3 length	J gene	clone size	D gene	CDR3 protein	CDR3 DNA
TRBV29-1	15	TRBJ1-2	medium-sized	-	CSVELVEATSYGYTF	TGCAGCGTTGAGTTGGTCGAAGCCACTTCCTATGGCTACACCTTC
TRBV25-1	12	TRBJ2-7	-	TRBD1	CASRQGSYEQYF	TGTGCCAGCAGACAGGGGTCCTACGAGCAGTACTTC
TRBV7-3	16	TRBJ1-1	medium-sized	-	CASSLYGISMNTEAFF	TGTGCCAGCAGCTTATACGGAATTTCCATGAACACTGAAGCTTTCTTT
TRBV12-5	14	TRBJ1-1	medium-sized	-	CASGLYSDGIEAFF	TGTGCTAGTGGTTTGTACTCGGACGGGATTGAAGCTTTCTTT
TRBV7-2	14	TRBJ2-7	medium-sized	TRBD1	CASSVGQGVLEQYF	TGTGCCAGCAGCGTAGGACAGGGGGTACTTGAGCAGTACTTC
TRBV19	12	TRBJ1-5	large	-	CASRPNNQPQHF	TGTGCCAGTAGGCCGAACAATCAGCCCCAGCATTTT
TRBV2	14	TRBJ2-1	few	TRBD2	CASSSGRTYNEQFF	TGTGCCAGCTCCAGCGGGAGGACGTACAATGAGCAGTTCTTC
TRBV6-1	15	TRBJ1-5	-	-	CASSEVGIGGKPQHF	TGTGCCAGCAGTGAAGTAGGGATTGGGGGTAAGCCCCAGCATTTT
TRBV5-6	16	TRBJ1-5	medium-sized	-	CASSWRGQFGNQPQHF	TGTGCCAGCAGCTGGAGGGGTCAGTTTGGAAATCAGCCCCAGCATTTT
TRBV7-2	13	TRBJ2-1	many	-	CASSPRPGYEQFF	TGTGCCAGCAGCCCACGACCAGGGTATGAGCAGTTCTTC
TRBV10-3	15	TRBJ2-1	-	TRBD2	CAISAGTSGGNEQFF	TGTGCCATCAGCGCGGGGACTAGCGGGGGAAATGAGCAGTTCTTC
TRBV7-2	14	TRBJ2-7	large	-	CASSPDYFSYEQYF	TGTGCCAGCAGTCCCGACTATTTCTCCTACGAGCAGTACTTC
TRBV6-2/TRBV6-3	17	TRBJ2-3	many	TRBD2	CASSYALDSGDTDTQYF	TGTGCCAGCAGTTACGCCCTGGATAGCGGGGACACAGATACGCAGTATTTT
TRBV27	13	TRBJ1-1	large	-	CASSLGQNTEAFF	TGTGCCAGCAGTTTAGGACAGAACACTGAAGCTTTCTTT
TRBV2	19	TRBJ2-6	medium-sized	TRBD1	CASNDQLGTGRPGANVLTF	TGTGCCAGCAATGATCAGTTGGGGACAGGCCGACCTGGGGCCAACGTCCTGACTTTC
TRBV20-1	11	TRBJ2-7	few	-	CSATYSTEQYF	TGCAGTGCTACTTACTCGACCGAGCAGTACTTC
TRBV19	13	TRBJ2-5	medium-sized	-	CASSETGSNKEYF	TGTGCCAGTTCAGAGACAGGCAGCAACAAGGAGTACTTC
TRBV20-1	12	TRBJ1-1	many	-	CSAIQTGMEAFF	TGCAGTGCTATCCAAACAGGGATGGAAGCTTTCTTT
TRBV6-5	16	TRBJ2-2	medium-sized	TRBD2	CASRKIAGGGTGELFF	TGTGCCAGCAGAAAGATAGCGGGGGGAGGCACCGGGGAGCTGTTTTTT
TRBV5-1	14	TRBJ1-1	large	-	CASSLAAMNTEAFF	TGCGCCAGCAGCTTGGCAGCAATGAACACTGAAGCTTTCTTT
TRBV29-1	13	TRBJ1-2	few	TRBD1	CSVEKDRNYGYTF	TGCAGCGTTGAAAAGGACAGGAACTATGGCTACACCTTC
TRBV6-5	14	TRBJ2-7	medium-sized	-	CASRPLTGSHEQYF	TGTGCCAGCAGGCCTTTGACAGGATCCCACGAGCAGTACTTC
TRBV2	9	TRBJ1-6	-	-	CASSPPLHF	TGTGCCAGCAGCCCACCCCTCCACTTT
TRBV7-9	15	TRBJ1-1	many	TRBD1	CASSPTGGANTEAFF	TGTGCCAGCAGCCCAACAGGGGGCGCGAACACTGAAGCTTTCTTT
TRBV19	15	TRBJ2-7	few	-	CASSTLEGVRYEQYF	TGTGCCAGTAGTACCCTGGAAGGGGTTAGGTACGAGCAGTACTTC
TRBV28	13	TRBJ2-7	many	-	CASSLWWRQGQYF	TGTGCCAGCAGTTTATGGTGGCGGCAGGGGCAGTACTTC
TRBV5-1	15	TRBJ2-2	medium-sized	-	CASRAEGGNTGELFF	TGCGCCAGCCGAGCGGAGGGAGGAAACACCGGGGAGCTGTTTTTT
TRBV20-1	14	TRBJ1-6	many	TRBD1	CSAKETGGDSPLHF	TGCAGTGCCAAAGAAACAGGGGGCGATTCACCCCTCCACTTT
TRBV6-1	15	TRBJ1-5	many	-	CASSVRSNPPQPQHF	TGTGCCAGCAGCGTTCGTTCAAATCCCCCTCAGCCCCAGCATTTT
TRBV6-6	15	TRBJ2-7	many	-	CASSYLRTLSYEQYF	TGTGCCAGCAGCTACCTTAGGACCCTCTCCTACGAGCAGTACTTC
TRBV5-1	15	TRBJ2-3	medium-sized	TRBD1	CASSDGTGGLDTQYF	TGCGCCAGCAGCGACGGGACAGGGGGCCTAGATACGCAGTATTTT
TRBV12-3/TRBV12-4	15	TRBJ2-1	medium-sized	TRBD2	CASSPGTSGGYEQFF	TGTGCCAGCAGCCCCGGGACTAGCGGGGGCTACGAGCAGTTCTTC
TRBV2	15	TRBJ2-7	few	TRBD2	CASSESIGGSYEQYF	TGTGCCAGCAGTGAATCGATTGGCGGGAGCTACGAGCAGTACTTC
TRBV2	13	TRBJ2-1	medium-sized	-	CASSESNYNEQFF	TGTGCCAGCAGTGAAAGCAACTACAATGAGCAGTTCTTC
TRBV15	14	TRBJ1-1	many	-	CATSRAVGGAEAFF	TGTGCCACCAGCAGAGCGGTAGGAGGGGCCGAAGCTTTCTTT
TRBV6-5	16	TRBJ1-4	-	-	CASSYSGAQTNEKLFF	TGTGCCAGCAGTTACTCCGGGGCTCAAACTAATGAAAAACTGTTTTTT
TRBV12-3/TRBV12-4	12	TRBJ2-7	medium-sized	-	CASSLFLYEQYF	TGTGCCAGCAGTTTATTCCTCTACGAGCAGTACTTC
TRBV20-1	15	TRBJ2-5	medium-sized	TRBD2	CSASSSGGAGETQYF	TGCAGTGCATCGTCTAGCGGGGGGGCCGGAGAGACCCAGTACTTC
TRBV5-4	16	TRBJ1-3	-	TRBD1	CASSPGQQNSGNTIYF	TGTGCCAGCAGCCCGGGACAGCAGAACTCTGGAAACACCATATATTTT
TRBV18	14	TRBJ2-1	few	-	CASSPRWTVNEQFF	TGTGCCAGCTCACCACGGTGGACAGTGAATGAGCAGTTCTTC
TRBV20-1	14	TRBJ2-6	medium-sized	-	CSARDGSGANVLTF	TGCAGTGCTAGAGATGGCTCTGGGGCCAACGTCCTGACTTTC
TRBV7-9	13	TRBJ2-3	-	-	CASSPLTGDTQYF	TGTGCCAGCAGCCCCCTTACAGGAGATACGCAGTATTTT
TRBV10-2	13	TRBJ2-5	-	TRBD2	CASSSRGGATQYF	TGCGCCAGCAGTTCCCGGGGGGGAGCGACCCAGTACTTC
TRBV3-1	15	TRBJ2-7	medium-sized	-	CASSQDLARVYEQYF	TGTGCCAGCAGCCAAGATTTGGCAAGGGTATACGAGCAGTACTTC
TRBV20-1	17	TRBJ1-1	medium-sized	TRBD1	CSARPLGQGAMNTEAFF	TGCAGTGCAAGACCCCTGGGACAGGGTGCTATGAACACTGAAGCTTTCTTT
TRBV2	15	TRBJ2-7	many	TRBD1	CASSYSGTGAYEQYF	TGTGCCAGCAGTTATTCCGGGACAGGGGCCTACGAGCAGTACTTC
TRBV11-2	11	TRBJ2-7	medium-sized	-	CASSPGGEQYF	TGTGCCAGCAGCCCCGGGGGCGAGCAGTACTTC
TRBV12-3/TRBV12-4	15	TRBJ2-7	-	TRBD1	CASSARDRRTYEQYF	TGTGCCAGCAGTGCCCGGGACAGAAGAACCTACGAGCAGTACTTC
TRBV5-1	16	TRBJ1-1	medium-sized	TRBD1	CASSIGQGGMNTEAFF	TGCGCCAGCAGCATAGGACAGGGAGGAATGAACACTGAAGCTTTCTTT
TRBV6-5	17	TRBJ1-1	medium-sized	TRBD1	CASSYQQGRIMNTEAFF	TGTGCCAGCAGTTACCAACAGGGGAGAATCATGAACACTGAAGCTTTCTTT
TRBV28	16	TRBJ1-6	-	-	CASSFRADGGRKILHF	TGTGCCAGCAGTTTCCGAGCCGACGGGGGGAGGAAGATACTCCACTTT
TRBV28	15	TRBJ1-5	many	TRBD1	CASSKTGAANQPQHF	TGTGCCAGCAGTAAGACAGGGGCGGCCAATCAGCCCCAGCATTTT
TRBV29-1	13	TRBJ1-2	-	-	CSVVLGQNYGYTF	TGCAGCGTTGTCTTAGGGCAGAACTATGGCTACACCTTC
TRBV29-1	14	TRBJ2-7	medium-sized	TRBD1	CSVGAIGQGLSLYF	TGCAGCGTTGGGGCCATTGGACAGGGTTTGTCGCTGTACTTC
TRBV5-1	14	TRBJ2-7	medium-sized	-	CASSRETGRGEQYF	TGCGCCAGCAGCCGGGAAACAGGGAGGGGCGAGCAGTACTTC
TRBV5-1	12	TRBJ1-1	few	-	CASGEANTEAFF	TGCGCCAGCGGGGAAGCGAACACTGAAGCTTTCTTT
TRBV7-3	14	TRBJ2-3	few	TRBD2	CASSSGLATDTQYF	TGTGCCAGCAGCTCGGGACTAGCGACAGATACGCAGTATTTT
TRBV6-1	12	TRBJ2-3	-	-	CASSLYTDTQYF	TGTGCCAGCAGTCTATACACAGATACGCAGTATTTT
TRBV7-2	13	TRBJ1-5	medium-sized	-	CASSLAPVQPQHF	TGTGCCAGCAGCTTAGCCCCGGTTCAGCCCCAGCATTTT
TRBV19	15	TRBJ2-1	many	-	CASSLQGPFYNEQFF	TGTGCCAGTAGTCTCCAGGGGCCTTTCTACAATGAGCAGTTCTTC